This TCR beta chain is drawn from a study of Ad26.COV2.S vaccination and SARS-CoV-2 variants (dated by TCRdb to the early 2020s). Regarding the research as a whole: Vaccine-arm donors were drawn from COV1001, a multicentre, randomized, double-blind, placebo-controlled phase I-IIa trial of Ad26.COV2.S in healthy adults. Ad26.COV2.S was administered intramuscularly at 5 x 10^10 or 1 x 10^11 viral particles, either as a single shot or as two shots given 56 days apart. Sequencing of the TCRbeta repertoire served to evaluate the specificity and breadth of SARS-CoV-2-reactive T cell receptors following Ad26.COV2.S vaccination. The TCR-sequenced set comprised around 30 samples: some 20 Ad26.COV2.S vaccine recipients, 5 placebo recipients and 8 SARS-CoV-2 convalescent individuals. Participants in the trial were split at random into five groups of five each, receiving low-dose or high-dose Ad26.COV2.S once or twice, or else placebo on both occasions. Investigators remained blinded to trial group allocation during experiments and outcome assessment. The paper as a whole reports these results and caveats: After vaccination, substantial breadth of spike-specific CD8+ and CD4+ T cell responses was reported. According to the authors, total T cell responses may have been underestimated by the TCR breadth and depth analyses. Compared with placebo recipients, Ad26.COV2.S recipients showed higher spike-specific TCR breadth (P = 0.0014). Vaccine and placebo recipients had comparable non-spike TCR breadth, which fits with the vaccine containing only spike. Comparing responses between vaccine doses or regimens was not something the study was powered to do.

This clone was seen a few times. No cognate antigen has been identified for it. Base qualities are not at hand, and no much larger clone is one base apart. The immunoSEQ Assay was the method used to sequence TCRbeta CDR3 regions. After extraction, genomic DNA underwent amplification by bias-controlled multiplex PCR, followed by high-throughput sequencing. The published analysis was carried out like this. To quantify the absolute abundance of every unique TCRbeta CDR3 region, sequences were collapsed and filtered. T cell fraction was estimated by normalization of TCRbeta template counts to usable DNA, with usable DNA being measured through amplification of reference genes present in all nucleated cells. Repertoire TCRs were annotated as SARS-CoV-2-specific by exact matching of V gene, CDR3 amino acid sequence and J gene to a known reactive TCR set. MIRA supplied the reference SARS-CoV-2 TCR set, which was filtered for enrichment in COVID-19-positive ImmuneCODE repertoires so that public or cross-reactive TCRs were removed. Drawing on the MIRA antigens, annotated TCRs were analysed further at the level of specific ORF or position within ORF. Breadth was defined as the number of annotated unique rearrangements divided by the total number of unique productive rearrangements, and depth was defined as the summed frequency of the annotated unique rearrangements. TCR breadth was compared between groups using two-sided Wilcoxon rank-sum tests. This immuneACCESS table, as held by TCRdb, lists in-frame sequences with V and J called but not all clones. Of the missing ones, under half trace to an unresolved V gene in checked studies; the others have no known cause. The V and J calls and clone size are taken from that table; D and trimming were inferred from the DNA. This sample is represented by about 680,000 clones; roughly 90% of them were singletons. Jointly, the top ten make up 1.5% of the sample.

This specimen's treatment or condition label, interpreted: some 20 received Ad26.COV2.S at low or high dose, single or two shots; 5 received placebo; per-sample allocation not given. Repertoires of vaccine and placebo recipients were sequenced from samples collected on day 63 after the first injection. Cohort 1b enrolled about two dozen adults aged 18-55 years at a single site in Boston, USA, between 29 July and 7 August 2020. Ad26.COV2.S consisted of a replication-incompetent adenovirus type 26 vector by which a prefusion-stabilized SARS-CoV-2 spike protein from the original Wuhan strain was expressed. According to the germline V gene (reference sequence), CDR1 reads LGHDT and CDR2 reads YNNKEL. From the cysteine up to the phenylalanine, the CDR3 has a length of 15 residues. Only CDR3 DNA remains: 45 bases, in frame from the first base. Trimmed from V: 1 base; trimmed from J: 6 bases; junction bases lacking a gene match: 5.

The sequence links TRBV3-1 (or the pseudogene TRBV3-2) to TRBJ2-7, with 11 middle bases fitting TRBD2. This clonotype was sampled from a person between 18 and 59 years old who received the Ad26.COV2.S COVID-19 vaccine or a placebo. This material consisted of peripheral blood, taken in a trial of Ad26.COV2.S vaccine versus placebo. The DNA reads TGTGCCAGCAGCCAAGTACGGCTAGCGGGAGGCGAGCAGTACTTC. Its coded protein is CASSQVRLAGGEQYF.